Described below is a single TCR beta chain sequence and its context. What this receptor recognizes is not known. Nothing much larger sits one base from this clone, and base qualities are not available. The sample comes from a study of cytomegalovirus exposure and HLA in healthy donors (dated by TCRdb to 2016 to 2017). About the full investigation: According to an earlier analysis of a few hundred of the donors, some 180 million T cells yielded roughly 110 million unique TCR beta sequences and more than 250 Gb of sequence data. Among some 410 genotyped donors of the cohort, an average of about 240,000 unique TCR beta nucleotide sequences were sequenced per donor, roughly a sixth of them non-productive. The later analysis used no new phenotypic data to find candidate immune exposures, relying instead on TCR beta sequences and their occurrence across donors. Both class I and class II loci were covered by HLA typing, at four-digit resolution. A later analysis re-examined previously published TCR beta repertoires from about 700 donors and added high-resolution HLA genotyping to investigate patterns of TCR occurrence. Genome-wide SNP genotypes for about 60% of the 666 donors were used in a later genetic analysis, which treated that subset as a discovery cohort. The study profiled the T cell repertoires of around 700 subjects by immunosequencing and related them to cytomegalovirus serostatus. In an earlier analysis of 587 of the donors, high-throughput TCR beta sequencing was used to judge whether each TCR beta V gene segment behaved as functional or pseudogenic. Donor age, sex, ethnicity and CMV serostatus were compiled together with the repertoire data. To predict cytomegalovirus infection status, the study brought together high-throughput TCR immunosequencing, statistical association of individual TCRs with disease status, and machine learning. The genetic ancestry cluster associated with self-reported Caucasian donors included 81% of the roughly 360 genotyped donors. The aim of the study was to test whether cataloging public T cell receptors could identify signatures of past pathogen exposure. Because of strong linkage in the cohort, roughly five DR-DQ haplotypes were treated as single units for association and clustering. All discovery cohort repertoires had been generated using a single sequencing platform. About 280 gigabases of sequencing data and around 80 million unique TCR sequences made up an early release that covered several hundred HLA-typed donors. In addition to the first cohort of 650 to 800 subjects, a separate validation cohort of 100 to 150 different subjects was used. Typing coverage varied by locus: roughly 629-640 donors for A, B, C, DRB1 and DQB1; roughly 520 for DQA1; 600 to 610 for DPA1; some 470 for DPB1. What the authors observed across the whole study: Strong co-occurrence of HLA alleles, especially DR and DQ, made assigning TCR associations to individual alleles difficult. In both the original and validation cohorts, the classifier was reported to diagnose cytomegalovirus status with high specificity and sensitivity. In a later genetic analysis, a missense DCLRE1C variant was associated with V-gene and J-gene trimming of TCR beta chains, and the association was replicated in an independent cohort. Compared with equally common non-associated chains, HLA-associated TCR beta chains in a later analysis were more clonally expanded and had lower generation probabilities. In an earlier analysis of over 550 of the donors, most TCR beta V segments were observed in productive rearrangements about 87% or about 30% of the time, broadly matching IMGT annotations. The authors suggested that the approach could potentially be generalized to other disease states and immunological phenotypes. A further reported finding was that TCR beta sequences accurately predicted the HLA-A and HLA-B alleles for most subjects in the first cohort. A group of highly shared sequence variants was considered likely to be a technical artifact of the sequencing pipeline. In a later analysis, the rate of TCR association differed among HLA loci, with DRB1 alleles having the most associated TCRs and HLA-C alleles having the fewest. The presence/absence analyses assumed that sequencing depth was roughly uniform across donors, and that assumption may not be true. The study listed 170 or so TCR beta chains as associated with cytomegalovirus. The only immune exposure information available for the cohort was CMV serostatus. A few of the identified cytomegalovirus-associated TCR beta chains were confirmed in vitro to be specific for cytomegalovirus antigens. According to a later analysis, parvovirus B19, influenza, CMV and Epstein-Barr virus appeared linked to several top co-occurrence clusters. Because counts were too low, approximately 15 rarely observed V segments, including chromosome 9 orphons, were excluded from the earlier analysis of 587 of the donors. Because HLA typing was unavailable for some donors at each locus, only the typed subset was used in association tests. Compared with the 666-donor mean, donors in an Asian-associated ancestry cluster had fewer N-insertions in productive TCRs, according to a later genetic analysis. Most TCR sequences were seen in very few donors, while some public TCRs were found in many individuals. In this cohort, only TCR beta chains were sequenced, and detectable features were limited by the absence of alpha or paired-chain data. At a false discovery rate of 0.05, a later analysis linked 16,951 TCR beta sequences to specific HLA alleles. Correlated functional status among segregating V segments might be attributable to linkage disequilibrium, but an unknown experimental factor could not be ruled out. A later analysis found that most CMV-associated TCR beta chains appeared HLA-restricted, with HLA associations seemingly driven largely by CMV exposure.

The cohort consisted of 650 to 700 healthy bone marrow donors. At the time of sampling, all cohort members were nominally healthy, though unrecorded immune exposures were likely present. The donor tested CMV seropositive and was one of the 289 seropositive cohort members. A peripheral blood sample was provided by each donor, and peripheral blood mononuclear cells were used for TCR beta sequencing. The Qiagen DNeasy Blood Extraction Kit was used to extract genomic DNA from the blood cell samples. The method was the immunoSEQ multiplex PCR assay. A mixture of 60 forward primers for TCR Vbeta segments and 13 reverse primers for TCR Jbeta segments was used in the multiplex PCR. The CDR3 region of rearranged TCR beta genes was amplified from genomic DNA by a multiplex PCR assay. Amplified TCR beta libraries were sequenced as 87-base-pair reads on the Illumina HiSeq System. The paper's data handling went like this. A later analysis tallied approximately 87 million unique TCR beta chains across the 666 repertoires, and roughly 11 million of those chains were shared by two or more donors. Raw reads were error-corrected and collapsed into unique sequences by a nearest-neighbor algorithm in which closely related sequences were merged to remove PCR and sequencing errors. V, D and J gene segments were assigned by aligning CDR3 sequences to IMGT reference sequences. For a sequence to be retained, at least a six-nucleotide match to both a V gene segment and a J gene segment was required. A rearrangement was called productive if the CDR3 had no stop codons and remained in frame with V and J, and every other rearrangement was called non-productive. Following IMGT convention, CDR3 was defined as the stretch from the second conserved V-encoded cysteine up to the conserved J-encoded phenylalanine. In an earlier analysis of roughly 610 of the donors, sequences lacking an unambiguous match to a single V gene segment were excluded. An earlier analysis of 450 to 650 of the donors called V segments functional above 56.7% productive rearrangements and segregating when the between-donor standard deviation exceeded 5%. A statistical classification framework was developed to diagnose cytomegalovirus status using the catalog of TCR beta chain sequences. A later analysis assigned V and J genes by comparing TCR nucleotide sequences with IMGT/GENE-DB human TR gene sequences. A later analysis assigned CDR3 sequences and most-parsimonious VDJ recombination scenarios with the TCRdist pipeline. In a later analysis, each TCR beta chain was defined by its CDR3 amino acid sequence together with its V-gene family, and reads without a unique V-gene family were excluded. In a later analysis, some 600 highly shared, low-generation-probability nucleotide sequences were removed to address suspected cross-contamination and a sequencing artifact. In a later analysis, a clonal expansion index for each public chain was calculated from normalized within-repertoire ranks of inferred template counts. Generation probabilities in a later analysis came from a VDJ recombination model fitted to out-of-frame rearrangements, and those results were checked against IGoR. Hypergeometric tests were used in a later analysis to score TCR-TCR, TCR-HLA and TCR-CMV co-occurrence, with a repertoire-size bias correction applied to the TCR pairs. In a later analysis, false discovery rates were estimated by permuting HLA or CMV assignments 20 times. A later analysis grouped co-occurring TCRs with DBSCAN, adding TCRdist sequence similarity when clustering within HLA-allele-positive subsets. Co-occurrence clustering excluded repertoires with fewer than 30,000 or more than 120,000 public chains, plus five with anomalous nucleotide sharing. Held by TCRdb, this immuneACCESS table contains in-frame sequences only and omits some clones. Under half of the omission traces to an unresolved V gene where checked; the cause of the rest is unknown. V, J and clone size derive from that table, while D and trimming were established from the DNA sequence. Across this sample there are 130,000 to 150,000 clones, with approximately 80% seen only once. The ten biggest clones cover 3.5% to 4.5% of the sample.

This TCR was recovered from a woman aged 40 to 55 in good health and CMV-seropositive. The sequencing sample was made of PBMCs.

The nucleotides are TGTGCCATCAACGGCGCGGGGGCGGCCTATGGCTACACCTTC. This sequence encodes CAINGAGAAYGYTF. The rearranged chain carries TRBV10-3 and TRBJ1-2, and the D gene may be TRBD1, 6 bases matching. CDR1 and CDR2 are read off the germline V gene as ENHRY and SYGVKD. Trimming takes 7 bases from V and 4 bases from J, and the germline ends sit 16 bases apart. Including the terminal cysteine and phenylalanine, the CDR3 comprises 14 residues. Left in the record is the CDR3 DNA by itself, 42 bases read in frame from the first base.